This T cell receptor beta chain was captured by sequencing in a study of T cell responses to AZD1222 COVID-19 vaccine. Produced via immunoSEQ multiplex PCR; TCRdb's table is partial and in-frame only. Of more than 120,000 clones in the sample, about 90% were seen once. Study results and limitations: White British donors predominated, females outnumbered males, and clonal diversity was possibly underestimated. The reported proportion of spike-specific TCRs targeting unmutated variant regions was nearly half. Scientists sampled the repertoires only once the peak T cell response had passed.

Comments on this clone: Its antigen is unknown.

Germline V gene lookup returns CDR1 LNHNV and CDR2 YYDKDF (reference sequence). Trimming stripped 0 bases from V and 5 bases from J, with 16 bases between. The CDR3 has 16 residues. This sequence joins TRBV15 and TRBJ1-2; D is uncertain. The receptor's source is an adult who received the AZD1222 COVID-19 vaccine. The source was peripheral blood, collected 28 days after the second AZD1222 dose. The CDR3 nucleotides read TGTGCCACCAGCAGAGATCCGACTCCTAGCGGGTATGGCTACACCTTC. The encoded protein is CATSRDPTPSGYGYTF.